These T cell receptor beta chains were read from a single sample in a study of blood T cell repertoires in COVID-19. Produced via immunoSEQ multiplex PCR; TCRdb's table is partial and in-frame only. The data contain some 270,000 clones, about 84% of them singletons. Source material: peripheral blood. The source is an elderly woman with COVID-19, enrolled during active disease. The CDR3 runs from the conserved cysteine through the conserved F or W.

j_call	v_call	cdr3_aa
TRBJ1-5	TRBV7-2	CASSFGTGNFQPQHF
TRBJ1-5	TRBV10-3	CAISEGRTGQPQHF
TRBJ2-3	TRBV6-5	CASSTGVLFTDTQYF
TRBJ2-3	TRBV10-3	CAISGTSGTTDTQYF
TRBJ1-1	TRBV24-1	CATSAPGNTEAFF
TRBJ1-5	TRBV7-3	CASSQDRGQPQHF
TRBJ2-7	TRBV19	CASSIQGSYEQYF
TRBJ1-4	TRBV5-4	CASSFTGTGRNEKLFF
TRBJ1-3	TRBV28	CATIRRGLGNTIYF
TRBJ1-2	TRBV18	CASSPPGTTPFYGYTF
TRBJ2-5	TRBV7-3	CASSFVQQETQYF
TRBJ2-5	TRBV12-3/TRBV12-4	CASRLGGETQYF
TRBJ1-2	TRBV3-1/TRBV3-2	CASSPLPQAGYTF
TRBJ2-6	TRBV28	CASSSYLQGPGANVLTF
TRBJ2-1	TRBV10-3	CAISEWSRSESYNEQFF
TRBJ1-1	TRBV10-1	CASSASGTALNTEAFF
TRBJ2-4	TRBV6-1	CASSELDSQLAKNIQYF
TRBJ1-3	TRBV6-5	CASSYSPGAGNTIYF
TRBJ1-1	TRBV5-1	CASSKWSLNTEAFF
TRBJ2-1	TRBV15	CATKDNRGHGEQFF
TRBJ1-3	TRBV29-1	CSVRDRGSFSGNTIYF
TRBJ1-3	TRBV5-1	CASSSGGSGNTIYF
TRBJ1-2	TRBV28	CASSRQGTNGYTF
TRBJ1-4	TRBV7-9	CASSRKAGQGKTGVEKLFF
TRBJ1-1	TRBV11-2	CASSATGTVNTEAFF
TRBJ1-5	TRBV19	CASASVQGSNQPQHF
TRBJ2-3	TRBV5-4	CASSLWTSGGADTQYF
TRBJ1-3	TRBV3-1/TRBV3-2	CASSQPGPGNTIYF
TRBJ1-2	TRBV6-5	CASSYSGDTGNYGYTF
TRBJ2-2	TRBV28	CASSLNRLASGELFF
TRBJ2-5	TRBV5-1	CASSLGLAGETQYF
TRBJ2-1	TRBV24-1	CATRGTTNYNEQFF
TRBJ2-1	TRBV5-6	CASSLGLAGDYNEQFF
TRBJ1-1	TRBV27	CASSLLGGTEAFF
TRBJ2-2	TRBV5-8	CASSLLTGGSTGELFF
TRBJ1-1	TRBV18	CASSPSGQFLDTEAFF
TRBJ1-1	TRBV3-1/TRBV3-2	CASSHTGGNTEAFF
TRBJ2-3	TRBV5-6	CASSWSGTSVGTDTQYF
TRBJ1-3	TRBV6-5	CASSLEGQPGNTIYF
TRBJ1-6	TRBV10-3	CAISERQGSYNSPLHF
TRBJ1-1	TRBV4-3	CASSQDLAEGVTEAFF
TRBJ2-7	TRBV13	CASSYRDSPDYEQYF
TRBJ2-1	TRBV3-1/TRBV3-2	CASSQRAGGRNEQFF
TRBJ2-7	TRBV5-1	CASSLGQGIDEQYF
TRBJ1-5	TRBV2	CASSVTNDQPQHF
TRBJ2-7	TRBV6-5	CASRPGTGRNYEQYF
TRBJ1-6	TRBV21-1	CASSVTGGQQNSPLHF